This T cell receptor (beta chain) is from a study of shared clonotypes between healthy human individuals. Study-level background: Researchers assigned three CD4 naive, three CD4 memory, two CD8 naive and one CD8 memory plate to each donor.

This CDR3 spans 14 amino acids. CDR1 SGHAT and CDR2 FQNNGV come from the germline V gene. The ends lost 4 bases at V and 3 bases at J; junction bases unmatched: 5. Here immunoSEQ multiplex PCR was the method, and the copy in TCRdb shows in-frame clones only, minus some. The profile shows about 1 million clones, approximately 68% of them singletons. Source material: memory CD4+ T cells sorted from blood. Subset noted: CD45RA-negative fraction. This receptor was taken from a man between 18 and 29 years old in good health. The genes are TRBV11-2 and TRBJ2-7, with 8 nucleotides matching TRBD1. The CDR3 sequence is CASSSFGTGYEQYF. Here the CDR3 DNA reads TGTGCCAGCAGCTCCTTCGGGACAGGCTACGAGCAGTACTTC.